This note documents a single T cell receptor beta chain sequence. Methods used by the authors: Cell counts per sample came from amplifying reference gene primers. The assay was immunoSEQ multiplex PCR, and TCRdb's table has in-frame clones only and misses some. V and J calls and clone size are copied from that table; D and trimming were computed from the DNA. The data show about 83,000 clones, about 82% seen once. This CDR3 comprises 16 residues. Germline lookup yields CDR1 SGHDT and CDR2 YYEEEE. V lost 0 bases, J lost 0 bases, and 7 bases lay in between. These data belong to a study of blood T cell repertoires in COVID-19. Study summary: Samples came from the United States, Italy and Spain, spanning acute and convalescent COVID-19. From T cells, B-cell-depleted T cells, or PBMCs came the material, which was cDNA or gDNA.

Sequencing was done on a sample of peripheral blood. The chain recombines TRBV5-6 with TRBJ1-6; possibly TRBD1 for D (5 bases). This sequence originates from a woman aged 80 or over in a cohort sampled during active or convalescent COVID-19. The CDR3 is CASSLDRSSYNSPLHF. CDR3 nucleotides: TGTGCCAGCAGCTTGGACAGGAGCTCCTATAATTCACCCCTCCACTTT.